The sample holds a few counts of the clone carrying this T cell receptor beta chain. This entry comes from a study of blood T cell repertoires in COVID-19. Whole-study context: The study drew acute and convalescent COVID-19 samples from the United States, Italy and Spain. PBMCs, B-cell-depleted T cells, or T cells were the source of the cDNA or gDNA that made up the material.

As originally analysed: For nucleated cells, counts were estimated from reference gene primer amplification. Sequencing used immunoSEQ multiplex PCR; TCRdb keeps in-frame clones, though not all of them. V and J calls and clone size come straight from that table; D and trimming were deduced from the DNA. This sample yields approximately 100,000 clones, of which around 66% are seen a single time; 5% to 6.5% belongs to the top ten. CDR1 and CDR2 (germline): MGHDK, SYGVNS. The V and J ends lost 5 bases and 4 bases respectively, with 12 bases between them. The CDR3 has 13 amino acids. The sequencing sample was made of peripheral blood. This sequence was found in an elderly man with acute or convalescent COVID-19. The chain links TRBV25-1 to TRBJ2-7; no definite D call. Written as DNA, the CDR3 is TGTGCCAGCAGTACAGCTGGTTGGTACGAGCAGTACTTC. The encoded protein is CASSTAGWYEQYF.